These 20 T cell receptor beta chains came from one sample sequenced in a study of early T cells in non-severe SARS-CoV-2 infection. TCRdb independently ran MiXCR on the 5' RACE reads; one entry per CDR3 protein. The table shows roughly 80,000 distinct CDR3 sequences, with about 11% occurring only once. Sequencing used whole blood, obtained at baseline. These receptors originate from an adult who was a healthcare worker with PCR-confirmed SARS-CoV-2 infection or an uninfected control (not recorded which).

This clonotype has just a few counts. The chain links TRBV9 to TRBJ1-4, with 8 nucleotides matching TRBD1. The germline V gene has CDR1 SGDLS and CDR2 YYNGEE. Trimming at V came to 7 bases and at J to 15 bases, leaving 8 bases not matched to a gene. This CDR3 comprises 11 residues. The DNA of the CDR3 is TGTGCCAGCCCGGCGGGACAGGCTATGTTTTTT. This translates into CASPAGQAMFF.

This clonotype showed up many times. The J gene is TRBJ1-1, the V gene TRBV4-1; D unresolved. Trimming stripped 0 bases from V and 12 bases from J, with 17 bases between. CDR1 and CDR2 (germline): MGHRA, YSYEKL. The CDR3 is made up of 14 amino acids. The CDR3 sequence is CASSQEVPISGTFF. CDR3 coding DNA: TGCGCCAGCAGCCAAGAAGTACCCATCTCGGGAACTTTCTTT.

This clonotype showed up many times. The chain joins TRBV12-3 or TRBV12-4 to TRBJ2-7; 9 bases are shared with TRBD1. This CDR3 spans 14 amino acids. Losses at the gene ends were 6 bases for V and 3 bases for J; bases not matched to a gene: 6. CDR3 in DNA: TGTGCCAGCAGCATCGACAGGGGGTTCTACGAGCAGTACTTC. Residues: CASSIDRGFYEQYF.

This clonotype was seen many times. The rearrangement links TRBV27 to TRBJ2-1; D may match TRBD1 or TRBD2 (5 bases each). Germline assignment: CDR1 MNHEY and CDR2 SMNVEV (reference sequence). Between the trimmed V and J ends, which lost 2 bases and 3 bases, there was a span of 14 bases. This CDR3 is 16 amino acids long. CDR3 sequence reads: CASSLLQVGDYNEQFF. As DNA, the CDR3 is TGTGCCAGCAGTTTACTACAGGTGGGGGACTACAATGAGCAGTTCTTC.

This clonotype was observed a handful of times. The chain recombines TRBV20-1 with TRBJ1-4; D is undetermined. The CDR3 consists of 15 residues. Trimming cost V 4 bases and J 0 bases, with 12 bases left between them. CDR1 DFQATT and CDR2 SNEGSKA come from the germline V gene (reference sequence). The CDR3 sequence is CSAIGGHPTNEKLFF. The CDR3 nucleotides are TGCAGTGCTATCGGCGGGCACCCAACTAATGAAAAACTGTTTTTT.

Ten or more counts support this clonotype. V and J are TRBV7-6 and TRBJ2-3; 9 bases agree with TRBD2. CDR3 length: 21 amino acids. Germline assignment: CDR1 SGHVS and CDR2 FNYEAQ. V lost 4 bases and J lost 3; bases outside the gene matches: 23. CDR3 residues: CASSSPPTLAGEFEGTDTQYF. The CDR3 DNA follows: TGTGCCAGCAGCTCCCCCCCCACCTTAGCGGGGGAGTTTGAGGGGACAGATACGCAGTATTTT.

This clonotype turned up a few times. V and J are TRBV2 and TRBJ1-4; D might be TRBD1 (5 bases). With 7 bases removed from V and 0 bases from J, the gap between germline ends came to 9 bases. Germline values: CDR1 SNHLY, CDR2 FYNNEI. The CDR3 runs 14 residues. The CDR3 sequence is CASKTVATNEKLFF. CDR3 nucleotide sequence: TGTGCCAGCAAGACAGTTGCAACTAATGAAAAACTGTTTTTT.

This clonotype was found many times. This rearrangement joins TRBV6-2 or TRBV6-3 to TRBJ2-3; D possibly matches TRBD1 or TRBD2 (6 bases each). There are 17 residues in the CDR3. In germline, CDR1 is MNHEY, CDR2 SVGEGT. Trimming left V 0 bases short and J 4 bases short, with 17 bases between. The CDR3 loop reads CASSYSAVRGDADTQYF. The CDR3 DNA reads as TGTGCCAGCAGTTACTCGGCCGTAAGGGGGGATGCAGATACGCAGTATTTT.

This clonotype came up many times. The V gene is TRBV12-3 or TRBV12-4, the J gene TRBJ2-3, with TRBD1 identical over 7 bases. The CDR3 runs to 15 residues. After removal of 6 bases from V and 5 bases from J, the junction contained 11 bases not matched to a gene. As DNA, the CDR3 is TGTGCCAGCAGCACTACAGGGGTTCGGGGAGATACGCAGTATTTT. Residues: CASSTTGVRGDTQYF.

The chain combines TRBV5-5 with TRBJ2-2; 8 bases agree with TRBD2. V dropped 2 bases and J dropped 3; count of bases not matched to a gene: 9. The CDR3 has 17 residues. The germline V gene has CDR1 SGHKS and CDR2 YYEKEE (reference sequence). CDR3 nucleotides: TGTGCCAGCAGCTTCCTCAGCGGGGGCACACACACCGGGGAGCTGTTTTTT. It specifies CASSFLSGGTHTGELFF. Based on the CDR3 plus reference TRBV5-5 and TRBJ2-2, the full variable domain is DAGVTQSPTHLIKTRGQQVTLRCSPISGHKSVSWYQQVLGQGPQFIFQYYEKEERGRGNFPDRFSARQFPNYSSELNVNALLLGDSALYLCASSFLSGGTHTGELFFGEGSRLTVL.

The sample holds a few counts of this clonotype. V is TRBV3-1 and J is TRBJ1-5; D perhaps matches TRBD1 (6 bases). The CDR3 loop spans 15 amino acids. Trimming pared 1 base from V and 0 bases from J, leaving 7 bases between. Germline lookup yields CDR1 LGHDT and CDR2 YNNKEL (reference sequence). The CDR3 coding sequence is TGTGCCAGCAGCCAAGGGACAGTTAGCAATCAGCCCCAGCATTTT. This translates into CASSQGTVSNQPQHF. Full variable domain (outside the CDR3, taken from reference TRBV3-1 and TRBJ1-5): DTAVSQTPKYLVTQMGNDKSIKCEQNLGHDTMYWYKQDSKKFLKIMFSYNNKELIINETVPNRFSPKSPDKAHLNLHINSLELGDSAVYFCASSQGTVSNQPQHFGDGTRLSIL.

This clonotype came up many times. V and J are TRBV9 and TRBJ2-5; 9 nucleotides match TRBD2. Germline trimming cut 0 bases from V and 4 bases from J; bases unmatched to any gene: 4. Germline CDR1 and CDR2: SGDLS and YYNGEE. This CDR3 is built from 15 residues. The CDR3 coding sequence is TGTGCCAGCAGCGTAGTGCGGGGGGGCATAGAGACCCAGTACTTC. It specifies CASSVVRGGIETQYF. The variable domain in full, with the rest retrieved from reference TRBV9 and TRBJ2-5, is DSGVTQTPKHLITATGQRVTLRCSPRSGDLSVYWYQQSLDQGLQFLIQYYNGEERAKGNILERFSAQQFPDLHSELNLSSLELGDSALYFCASSVVRGGIETQYFGPGTRLLVL.

The genes are TRBV6-1 and TRBJ1-3; the D is unclear. CDR1 and CDR2 (germline): MNHNS, SASEGT. V was shortened by 6 bases and J by 0 bases, with 3 bases between the two germline ends. CDR3 length: 12 amino acids. CDR3 DNA: TGTGCCAGCAGGACCTCTGGAAACACCATATATTTT. Amino acid sequence: CASRTSGNTIYF.

This clonotype has only a few counts. The chain is built from TRBV18 and TRBJ1-5; no clear D gene. The V and J ends lost 3 bases and 0 bases respectively, with 12 bases between them. In germline, CDR1 is KGHSH, CDR2 LQKENI. The CDR3 runs to 16 residues. The CDR3 nucleotides read TGTGCCAGCTCACCGGGCGGCCAGAATAGCAATCAGCCCCAGCATTTT. Its protein is CASSPGGQNSNQPQHF.

On this clonotype itself: A read error may produce the germline difference seen at one junction end. The rearrangement uses TRBV28 and TRBJ2-3, with D possibly being TRBD2 (7 bases). CDR3 length: 15 amino acids. Germline values: CDR1 MDHEN, CDR2 SYDVKM. The CDR3, as DNA: TGTGCCAGCAGGCCGACTAGCAGGGGCACTGATACGCAGTATTTT. Protein: CASRPTSRGTDTQYF.

This clonotype occurred a few times. The rearrangement joins TRBV6-5 to TRBJ1-1; TRBD1 matches at 7 bases. CDR3 length: 12 residues. CDR1 MNHEY and CDR2 SVGAGI come from the germline V gene. J was trimmed by 6 bases and V by 5 bases; bases with no gene match: 3. The CDR3 DNA sequence: TGTGCCAGCAGTAGAGGACAGGCTGAAGCTTTCTTT. It is translated as CASSRGQAEAFF.

V usage is TRBV29-1 and J usage is TRBJ1-1; 8 bases fit TRBD1. Trimming took 4 bases from V and 1 from J; bases not matched to a gene: 5. Germline-derived CDR1 and CDR2 are SQVTM and ANQGSEA. CDR3 length equals 14 residues. The CDR3 reads CSVGQGATNTEAFF. CDR3 sequence (DNA): TGCAGCGTTGGTCAGGGGGCGACGAACACTGAAGCTTTCTTT.

This clonotype was found a few times. The chain uses TRBV29-1 and TRBJ2-7, with D hard to call. The CDR3 is made up of 10 amino acids. V was shortened by 6 bases and J by 6 bases, with 9 bases between the two germline ends. Germline V CDR1 and CDR2: SQVTM, ANQGSEA. The CDR3 loop is CSVFNCEQYF. DNA of the CDR3: TGCAGCGTCTTTAACTGCGAGCAGTACTTC.

The sample holds many counts of this clonotype. V and J are TRBV7-9 and TRBJ1-5; a weak D match, TRBD1 (6 bases). Germline CDR1 and CDR2: SEHNR and FQNEAQ (reference sequence). Trimming removed 5 bases from V and 0 bases from J, with 20 bases in between. CDR3 length: 18 amino acids. This chain's CDR3 is CASSPHPVGASSNQPQHF. The CDR3, as DNA: TGTGCCAGCAGCCCCCACCCCGTGGGGGCTAGTAGCAATCAGCCCCAGCATTTT.

About this clonotype itself: Given the absence of the conserved phenylalanine or tryptophan at the CDR3 end, a read error is likely. The chain carries TRBV6-5 and TRBJ2-7, with 11 bases that match TRBD2. CDR3 length equals 14 residues. Germline V gene lookup returns CDR1 MNHEY and CDR2 SVGAGI. V lost 6 bases and J lost 4; bases outside the gene matches: 5. The DNA for the CDR3 is TGTGCCAGCAGATGGCTAGCGGGGGGTTACGAGCAGTACCTC. Protein product: CASRWLAGGYEQYL.